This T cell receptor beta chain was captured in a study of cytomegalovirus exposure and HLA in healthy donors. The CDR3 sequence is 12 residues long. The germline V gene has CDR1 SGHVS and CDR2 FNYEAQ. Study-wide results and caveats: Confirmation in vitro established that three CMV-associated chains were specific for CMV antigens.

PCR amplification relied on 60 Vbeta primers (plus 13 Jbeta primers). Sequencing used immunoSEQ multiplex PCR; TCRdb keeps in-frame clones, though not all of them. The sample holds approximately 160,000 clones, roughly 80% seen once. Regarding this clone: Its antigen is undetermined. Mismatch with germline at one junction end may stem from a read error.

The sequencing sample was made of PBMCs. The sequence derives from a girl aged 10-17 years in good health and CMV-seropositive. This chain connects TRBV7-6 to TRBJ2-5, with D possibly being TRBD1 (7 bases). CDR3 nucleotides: TGTGCCAGCAGCCCCCGACAGGGTCGGGGGCACTTC. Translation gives CASSPRQGRGHF. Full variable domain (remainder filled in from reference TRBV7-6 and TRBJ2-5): GAGVSQSPRYKVTKRGQDVALRCDPISGHVSLYWYRQALGQGPEFLTYFNYEAQQDKSGLPNDRFSAERPEGSISTLTIQRTEQRDSAMYRCASSPRQGRGHFGPGTRLLVL.